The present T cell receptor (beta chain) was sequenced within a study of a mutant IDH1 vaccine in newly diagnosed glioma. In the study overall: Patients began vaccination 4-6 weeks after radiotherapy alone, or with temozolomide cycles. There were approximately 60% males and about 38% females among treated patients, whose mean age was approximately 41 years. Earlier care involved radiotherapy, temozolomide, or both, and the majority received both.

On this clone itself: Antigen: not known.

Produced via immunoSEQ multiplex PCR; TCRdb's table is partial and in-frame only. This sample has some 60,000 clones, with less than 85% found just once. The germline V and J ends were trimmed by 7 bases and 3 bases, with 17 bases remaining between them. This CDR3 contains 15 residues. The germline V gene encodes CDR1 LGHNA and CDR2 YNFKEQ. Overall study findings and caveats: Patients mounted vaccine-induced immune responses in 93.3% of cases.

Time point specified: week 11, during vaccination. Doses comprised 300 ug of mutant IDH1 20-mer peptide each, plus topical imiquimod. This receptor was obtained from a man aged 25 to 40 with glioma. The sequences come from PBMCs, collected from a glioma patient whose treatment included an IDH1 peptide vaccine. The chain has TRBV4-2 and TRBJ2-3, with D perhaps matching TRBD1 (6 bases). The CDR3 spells CASMGSRTATDTQYF. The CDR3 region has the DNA TGTGCCAGCATGGGGTCCAGGACAGCTACAGATACGCAGTATTTT.